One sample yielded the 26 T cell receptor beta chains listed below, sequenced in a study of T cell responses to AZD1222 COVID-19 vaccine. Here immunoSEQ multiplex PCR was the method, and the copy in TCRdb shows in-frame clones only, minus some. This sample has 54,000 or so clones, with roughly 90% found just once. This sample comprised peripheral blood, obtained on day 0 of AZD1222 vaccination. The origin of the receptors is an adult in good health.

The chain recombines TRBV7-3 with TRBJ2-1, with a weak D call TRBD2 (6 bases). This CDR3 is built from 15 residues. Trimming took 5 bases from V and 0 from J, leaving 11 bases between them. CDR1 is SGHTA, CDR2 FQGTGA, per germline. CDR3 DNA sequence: TGTGCCAGCAGCCCAAGGGACTCCTCCTACAATGAGCAGTTCTTC. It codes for CASSPRDSSYNEQFF.

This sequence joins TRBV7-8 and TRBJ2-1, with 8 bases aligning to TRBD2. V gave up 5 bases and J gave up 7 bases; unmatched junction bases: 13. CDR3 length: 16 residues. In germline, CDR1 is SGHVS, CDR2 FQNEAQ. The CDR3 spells CASSPIAGLGINEQFF. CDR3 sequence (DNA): TGTGCCAGCAGCCCAATAGCGGGATTGGGTATAAATGAGCAGTTCTTC.

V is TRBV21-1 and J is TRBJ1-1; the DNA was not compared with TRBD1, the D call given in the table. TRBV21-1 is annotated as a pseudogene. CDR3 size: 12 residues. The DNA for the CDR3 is TGTGCCAGCCCCACTGGGCTCACTGAAGCTTTCTTT. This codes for CASPTGLTEAFF.

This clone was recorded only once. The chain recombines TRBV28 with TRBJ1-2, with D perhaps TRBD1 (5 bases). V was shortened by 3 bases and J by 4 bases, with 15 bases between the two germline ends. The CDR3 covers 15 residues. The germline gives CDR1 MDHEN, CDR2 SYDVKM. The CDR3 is CASSFSQGISYGYTF. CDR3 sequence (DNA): TGTGCCAGCAGTTTCTCCCAGGGAATAAGCTATGGCTACACCTTC.

The CDR3 region is CASSVGLAGGRNEQFF. The CDR3 DNA is TGTGCCAGCAGCGTGGGACTAGCGGGAGGGAGAAATGAGCAGTTCTTC. The chain has TRBV7-3 and TRBJ2-1; 16 bases map to TRBD2. Germline V gene lookup returns CDR1 SGHTA and CDR2 FQGTGA. V shed 5 bases and J 7 bases; nucleotides not matched to a gene: 5. The CDR3 covers 16 residues.

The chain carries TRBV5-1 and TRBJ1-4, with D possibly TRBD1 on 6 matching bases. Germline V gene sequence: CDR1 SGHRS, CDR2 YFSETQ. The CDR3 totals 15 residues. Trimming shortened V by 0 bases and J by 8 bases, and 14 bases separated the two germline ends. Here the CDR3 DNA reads TGCGCCAGCAGCTTGGCCGGGACAATAGGGGAAAAACTGTTTTTT. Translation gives CASSLAGTIGEKLFF.

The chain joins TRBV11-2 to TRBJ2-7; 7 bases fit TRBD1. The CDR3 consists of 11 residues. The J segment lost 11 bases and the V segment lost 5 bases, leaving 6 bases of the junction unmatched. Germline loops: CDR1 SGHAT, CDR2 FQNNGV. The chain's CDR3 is CASSVSGTEYF. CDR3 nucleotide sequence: TGTGCCAGCAGCGTTAGTGGGACAGAGTACTTC.

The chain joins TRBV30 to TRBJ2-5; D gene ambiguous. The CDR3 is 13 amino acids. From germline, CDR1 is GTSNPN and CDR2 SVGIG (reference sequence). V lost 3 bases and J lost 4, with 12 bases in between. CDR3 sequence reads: CAWSPVSLETQYF. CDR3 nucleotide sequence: TGTGCCTGGAGCCCCGTCTCCTTAGAGACCCAGTACTTC.

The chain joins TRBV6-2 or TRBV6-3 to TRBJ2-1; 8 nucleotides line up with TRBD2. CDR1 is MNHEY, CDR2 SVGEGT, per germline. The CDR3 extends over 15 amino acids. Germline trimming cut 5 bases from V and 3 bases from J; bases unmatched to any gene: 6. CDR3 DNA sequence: TGTGCCAGCAGTCGGGGGGGCATAAACTACAATGAGCAGTTCTTC. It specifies CASSRGGINYNEQFF.

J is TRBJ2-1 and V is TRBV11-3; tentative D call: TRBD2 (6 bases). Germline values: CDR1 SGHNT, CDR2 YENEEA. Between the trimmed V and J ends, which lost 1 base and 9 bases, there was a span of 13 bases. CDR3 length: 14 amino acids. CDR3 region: CASSLVRGIGEQFF. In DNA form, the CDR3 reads TGTGCCAGCAGCTTAGTGCGGGGAATAGGTGAGCAGTTCTTC.

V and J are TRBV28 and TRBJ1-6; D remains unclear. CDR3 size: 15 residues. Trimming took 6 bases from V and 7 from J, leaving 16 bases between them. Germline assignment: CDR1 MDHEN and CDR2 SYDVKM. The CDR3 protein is CASSKPQTLNSPLHF. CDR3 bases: TGTGCCAGCAGCAAGCCACAGACCCTCAATTCACCCCTCCACTTT.

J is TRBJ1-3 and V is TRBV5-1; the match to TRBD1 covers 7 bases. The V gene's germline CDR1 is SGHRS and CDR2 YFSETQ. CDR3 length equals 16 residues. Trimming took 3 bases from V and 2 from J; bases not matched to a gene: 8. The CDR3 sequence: CASSSYPTGAGNTIYF. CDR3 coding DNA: TGCGCCAGCAGCTCCTACCCTACAGGGGCTGGAAACACCATATATTTT.

The CDR3 sequence: CASSSAGTGGEKLFF. The CDR3 DNA reads TGTGCCAGCAGTTCCGCCGGGACAGGGGGTGAAAAACTGTTTTTT. The chain joins TRBV28 to TRBJ1-4; TRBD1 matches at 11 bases. Germline V lookup: CDR1 MDHEN, CDR2 SYDVKM. V shed 4 bases, J shed 7 bases, and the junction held 5 bases outside the gene matches. The length of the CDR3 is 15 residues.

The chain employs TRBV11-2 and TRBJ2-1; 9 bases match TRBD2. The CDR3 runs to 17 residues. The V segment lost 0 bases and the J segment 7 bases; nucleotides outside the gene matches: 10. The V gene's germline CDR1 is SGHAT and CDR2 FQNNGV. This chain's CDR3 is CASSLDGGGRAVNEQFF. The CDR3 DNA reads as TGTGCCAGCAGCTTAGATGGCGGCGGGAGGGCCGTGAATGAGCAGTTCTTC.

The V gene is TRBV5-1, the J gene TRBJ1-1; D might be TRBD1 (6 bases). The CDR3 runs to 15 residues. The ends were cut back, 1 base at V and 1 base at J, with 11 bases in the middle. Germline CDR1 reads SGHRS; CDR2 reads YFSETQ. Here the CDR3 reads CASSLTGTPNTEAFF. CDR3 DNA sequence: TGCGCCAGCAGCTTGACAGGGACTCCGAACACTGAAGCTTTCTTT.

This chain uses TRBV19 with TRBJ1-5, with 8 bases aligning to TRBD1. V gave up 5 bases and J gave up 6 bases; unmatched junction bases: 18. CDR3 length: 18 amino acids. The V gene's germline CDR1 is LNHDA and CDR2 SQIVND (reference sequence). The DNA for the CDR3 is TGTGCCAGTAGTTATCGTTCCCCGGGACAGGTTGTATTTCAGCCCCAGCATTTT. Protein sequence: CASSYRSPGQVVFQPQHF.

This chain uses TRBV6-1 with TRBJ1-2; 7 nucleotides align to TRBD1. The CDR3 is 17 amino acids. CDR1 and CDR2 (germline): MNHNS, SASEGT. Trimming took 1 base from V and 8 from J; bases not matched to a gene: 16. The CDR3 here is CASSEVFGLGDRTGYTF. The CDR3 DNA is TGTGCCAGCAGTGAAGTTTTTGGGCTTGGGGACAGAACAGGCTACACCTTC.

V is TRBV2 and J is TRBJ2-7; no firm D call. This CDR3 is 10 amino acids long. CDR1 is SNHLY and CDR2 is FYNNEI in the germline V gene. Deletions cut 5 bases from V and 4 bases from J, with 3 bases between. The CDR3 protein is CASSRYEQYF. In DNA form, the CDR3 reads TGTGCCAGCAGTCGATACGAGCAGTACTTC.

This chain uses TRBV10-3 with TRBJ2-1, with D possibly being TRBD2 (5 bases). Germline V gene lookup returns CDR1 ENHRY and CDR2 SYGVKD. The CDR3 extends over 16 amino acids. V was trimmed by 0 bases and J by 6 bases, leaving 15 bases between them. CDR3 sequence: CAISESGVTGANEQFF. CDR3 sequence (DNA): TGTGCCATCAGTGAGTCGGGAGTGACTGGAGCCAATGAGCAGTTCTTC.

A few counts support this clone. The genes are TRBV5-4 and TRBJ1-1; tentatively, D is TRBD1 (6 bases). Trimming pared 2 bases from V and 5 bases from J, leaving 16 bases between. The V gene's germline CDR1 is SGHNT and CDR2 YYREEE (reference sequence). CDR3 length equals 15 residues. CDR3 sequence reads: CASSLPGNQGTEAFF. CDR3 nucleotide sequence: TGTGCCAGCAGCTTACCAGGGAACCAGGGGACTGAAGCTTTCTTT.

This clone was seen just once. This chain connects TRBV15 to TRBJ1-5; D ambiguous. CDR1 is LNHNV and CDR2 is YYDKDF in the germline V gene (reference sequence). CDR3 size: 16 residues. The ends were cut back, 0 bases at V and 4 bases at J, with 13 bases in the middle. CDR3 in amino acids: CATSRDQQLRNQPQHF. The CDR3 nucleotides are TGTGCCACCAGCAGAGACCAACAGTTAAGAAATCAGCCCCAGCATTTT.

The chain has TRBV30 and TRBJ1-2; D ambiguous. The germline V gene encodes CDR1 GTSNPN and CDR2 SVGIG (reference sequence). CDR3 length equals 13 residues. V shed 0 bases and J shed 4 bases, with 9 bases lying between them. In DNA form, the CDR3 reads TGTGCCTGGAGTGTTGGTGGGTCCTATGGCTACACCTTC. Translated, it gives CAWSVGGSYGYTF.

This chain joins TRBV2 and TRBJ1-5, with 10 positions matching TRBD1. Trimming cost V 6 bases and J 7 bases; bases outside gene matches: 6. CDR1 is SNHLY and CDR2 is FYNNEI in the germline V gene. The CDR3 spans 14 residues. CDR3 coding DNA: TGTGCCAGCAGCAGACAGGGGGCCAGGCAGCCCCAGCATTTT. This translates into CASSRQGARQPQHF. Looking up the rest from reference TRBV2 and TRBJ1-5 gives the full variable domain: EPEVTQTPSHQVTQMGQEVILRCVPISNHLYFYWYRQILGQKVEFLVSFYNNEISEKSEIFDDQFSVERPDGSNFTLKIRSTKLEDSAMYFCASSRQGARQPQHFGDGTRLSIL.

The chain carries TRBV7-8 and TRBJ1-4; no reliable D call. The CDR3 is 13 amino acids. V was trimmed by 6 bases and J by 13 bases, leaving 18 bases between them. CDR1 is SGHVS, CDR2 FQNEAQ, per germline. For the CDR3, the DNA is TGTGCCAGCAGTTCCCCCCCCTTTAAGGGACTGTTTTTT. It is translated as CASSSPPFKGLFF. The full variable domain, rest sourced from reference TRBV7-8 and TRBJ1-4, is GAGVSQSPRYKVAKRGQDVALRCDPISGHVSLFWYQQALGQGPEFLTYFQNEAQLDKSGLPSDRFFAERPEGSVSTLKIQRTQQEDSAVYLCASSSPPFKGLFFGSGTQLSVL.

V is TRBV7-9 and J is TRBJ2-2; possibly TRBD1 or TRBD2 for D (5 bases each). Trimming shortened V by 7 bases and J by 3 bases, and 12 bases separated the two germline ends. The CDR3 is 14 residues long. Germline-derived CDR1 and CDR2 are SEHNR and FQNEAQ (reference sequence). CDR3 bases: TGTGCCAGCACCACTCGAGGGGACACCGGGGAGCTGTTTTTT. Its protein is CASTTRGDTGELFF.

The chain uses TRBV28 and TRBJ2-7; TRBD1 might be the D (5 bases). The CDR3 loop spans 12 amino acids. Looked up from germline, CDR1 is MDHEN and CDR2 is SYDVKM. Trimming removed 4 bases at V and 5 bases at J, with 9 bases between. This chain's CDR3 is CASSWLGDEQYF. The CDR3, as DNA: TGTGCCAGCAGTTGGCTAGGGGACGAGCAGTACTTC.